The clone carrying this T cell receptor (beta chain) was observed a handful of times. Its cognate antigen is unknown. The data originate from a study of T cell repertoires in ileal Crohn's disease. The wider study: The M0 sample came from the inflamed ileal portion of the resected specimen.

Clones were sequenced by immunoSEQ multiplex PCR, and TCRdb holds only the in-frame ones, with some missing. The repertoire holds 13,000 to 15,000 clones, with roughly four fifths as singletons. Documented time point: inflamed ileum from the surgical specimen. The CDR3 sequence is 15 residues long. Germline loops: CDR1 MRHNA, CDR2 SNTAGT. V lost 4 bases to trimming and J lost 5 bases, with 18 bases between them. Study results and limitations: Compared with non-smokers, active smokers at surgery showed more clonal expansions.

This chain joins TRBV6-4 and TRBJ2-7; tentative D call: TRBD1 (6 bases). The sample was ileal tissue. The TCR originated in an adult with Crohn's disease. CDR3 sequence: CASSASEMGHNEQYF. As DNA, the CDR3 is TGTGCCAGCAGTGCTTCCGAGATGGGACACAACGAGCAGTACTTC.